This T cell receptor (beta chain) was observed in a study of cytomegalovirus exposure and HLA in healthy donors. The germline CDR1 and CDR2 sequences are SGHDT and YYEEEE. This CDR3 comprises 15 residues. V lost 4 bases and J 1 base, leaving 14 bases between the germline ends. Researchers ran the PCR with 60 Vbeta and 13 Jbeta primers. The protocol was immunoSEQ multiplex PCR, while the TCRdb copy is restricted to in-frame clones and leaves out a portion. The sample holds some 190,000 clones; 77% are singletons and the top ten take roughly 1.5%. Only a few counts were recorded for this clone. Its antigen is currently unknown. Findings and limits, study-wide: What a later analysis reportedly showed was that an Asian-associated ancestry cluster had fewer N-insertions than the approximately 720-donor mean. A highly shared variant cluster was judged a likely technical artifact.

Despite likely unrecorded immune exposures, the donors were nominally healthy at the time of sampling. The V and J genes are TRBV5-6 and TRBJ1-1; maybe TRBD1 (6 bases). This TCR was recovered from a young man in good health and CMV-seronegative. What was sequenced was PBMCs. The CDR3 sequence is CASSPQGEENTEAFF. The DNA of the CDR3 is TGTGCCAGCAGCCCACAGGGTGAGGAGAACACTGAAGCTTTCTTT.